This T cell receptor (beta chain) was documented in a study of blood T cells in healthy people across ages. Alongside a J-beta primer mix, a sample-barcoded 5' primer served in a second PCR lasting roughly 6 to 11 cycles. TCRdb redid the calling of the 5' RACE reads with MiXCR, one entry per CDR3 protein. The top ten hold approximately 4.1% of the sample, which has 1.5 million to 1.9 million distinct CDR3 sequences, around 40% seen once. For every donor, a draw yielded roughly 9.3 milliliters of peripheral blood. Extraction of total RNA produced a minimum of 5.5 micrograms from each sample. This clonotype was seen more than once but under ten times. Input material: blood. This sequence originates from a woman aged 18-30 years in good health.

The CDR3 region is CASRARNSYNEQFF. CDR3 nucleotide sequence: TGTGCCAGTAGGGCCAGAAATTCCTACAATGAGCAGTTCTTC. The J gene is TRBJ2-1, the V gene TRBV19, with D hard to call. Germline values: CDR1 LNHDA, CDR2 SQIVND (reference sequence). V was shortened by 6 bases and J by 1 base, with 10 bases between the two germline ends. The CDR3 length is 14 residues.